The T cell receptor (beta chain) under discussion was sequenced for a study of T cells after yellow fever vaccination (dated by TCRdb to between 2017 and 2020). Study-level background: The SMART-Seq v4 Ultra Low Input RNA kit was used to prepare libraries from fractions with low cell numbers. Bulk TCR alpha and beta repertoires were sequenced longitudinally to track T-cell clones before and after primary and booster YFV17D yellow fever vaccination. The cohort comprised two healthy male donors, one aged 18 to 30 and one aged 30 to 40 years. Blood was collected at multiple timepoints before and after primary and secondary immunization, and bulk PBMC replicates and cell subsets were isolated.

The investigation overall reported the following: The study included only a couple of donors, which limits how far the findings can be generalized. After the booster, most clones that had expanded after primary vaccination were detected again (roughly 95% of CD4 and around nine tenths of CD8), suggesting broad maintenance of memory. A small share of clonotypes was detected in both CD4 and CD8 compartments, with the overlap likely arising from convergent recombination. Compared with the primary T-cell response, the secondary T-cell response was weaker but faster, peaking on day 5 rather than day 15. Computational filtering was needed because FACS-sorted repertoires could contain abundant contaminating clonotypes from the bulk population.

The label giving this sample's treatment or condition can be read as: live attenuated yellow fever vaccine strain. At each blood-draw timepoint, two biological replicates of bulk PBMCs were obtained. PBMCs were isolated from peripheral blood using a standard Ficoll-Paque protocol. TriZol was used to extract RNA from bulk PBMCs, CD4 and CD8 fractions, and dextramer-positive and dextramer-negative fractions. In its sample, this clonotype was seen many times. This clone's antigen is unknown. Per-nucleotide qualities are absent, and no much larger clonotype sits a single base away. TCRdb shows the sequencer as Illumina NovaSeq 6000. Synthesis of TCR cDNA relied on 5'RACE template switching, a step that introduced a universal primer site along with unique molecular identifiers. cDNA synthesis was primed from both the TCR alpha and TCR beta constant segments. Library amplification involved two PCR steps, and the second step added sample barcodes and sequencing adapters. Libraries were sequenced on Illumina HiSeq 2500 (2x100 bp) or NovaSeq (2x150 bp). For the original study's pipeline: MIGEC was used to demultiplex reads and collapse the reads into UMI consensus sequences, and MiXCR was used for V(D)J alignment. Clonotypes responding to the vaccine were identified with edgeR on replicate PBMC samples, with the criteria of FDR below 0.01 and a log2 fold change above 5 up to day 15. Bulk clonotypes were assigned CD4 or CD8 identity according to which sequenced CD4 or CD8 repertoire held them at higher abundance. The raw public data were reprocessed by TCRdb itself: fastp quality trimming at Q25, MiXCR clonotype calling, in-frame beta chains only. Rows matching on CDR3 protein sequence are summarized as one entry with the most common DNA and genes. In this record, the V and J calls reflect TCRdb's handling and not the investigators' own analysis. For this sample there are around 310,000 distinct CDR3 sequences; approximately 4.3% appear just once. Together, the top ten hold 19% of the sample.

The sequence was obtained from a young man who received the YFV17D yellow fever vaccine. Sequencing used PBMCs, obtained 15 days after the yellow fever booster vaccination.

CDR3 reads: CAIRDSYEGPQHF. The nucleotide sequence reads TGTGCCATCAGGGACAGCTACGAGGGTCCCCAGCATTTT. This chain is built from TRBV10-3 and TRBJ1-5, with TRBD1 as a weak D call on 6 bases. Its CDR3 holds 13 amino acids, cysteine through phenylalanine. Only the CDR3 part of the read is kept: 39 bases, read in frame from the first base. Sequences ENHRY (CDR1) and SYGVKD (CDR2) are obtained from the germline V gene. V sheds 6 bases and J sheds 10 bases, leaving 16 bases between their ends.